One T cell receptor beta chain is described in this entry. The antigen remains undetermined. This sample stems from a study of cytomegalovirus exposure and HLA in healthy donors. Study in general: It was reported in a later analysis that the 120 validation repertoires used the same platform as the 666 first-cohort repertoires.

This table comes from immunoSEQ multiplex PCR, and its TCRdb copy is limited to in-frame clones, with some not included. The sample holds under 200,000 clones, 75% to 95% seen once. Germline loops: CDR1 MNHEY, CDR2 SVGAGI. The V end was cut by 2 bases, the J end by 4 bases, with 17 bases between. The CDR3 runs to 16 residues. Study observations and caveats: Subsequent analysis found a tendency for first-cohort TCR clusters to co-occur within the 120 or so validation repertoires. Overall, around 160 TCR beta chains were annotated as cytomegalovirus-associated. In vitro testing confirmed a few CMV-associated chains as specific for CMV antigens.

The rearrangement uses TRBV6-5 and TRBJ1-2; D is undetermined. The sequence was collected from a woman between 18 and 30 years old in good health and CMV-seropositive. Material for sequencing was PBMCs. CDR3 sequence (DNA): TGTGCCAGCAGTTACCGCTTTTTCGCCGGGTCCTATGGCTACACCTTC. Protein sequence: CASSYRFFAGSYGYTF.